By proportion, the clone carrying this TCR beta chain is medium-sized. This record comes from a study of graft-versus-host responses after intestinal transplantation. Study-wide background: Multivisceral, liver-intestinal, or isolated intestinal grafts were transplanted into recipients. Each recipient received anti-thymocyte globulin induction, then tacrolimus and steroids for about 3 years.

The data were produced by immunoSEQ multiplex PCR, yet TCRdb's version contains in-frame clones alone and is incomplete. The sample holds roughly 20,000 clones, roughly 41% seen once. Trimming stripped 6 bases from V and 7 bases from J, with 19 bases between. The V gene's germline CDR1 is MDHEN and CDR2 SYDVKM. The CDR3 contains 14 residues. The plating included around 200,000 irradiated, violet-dye-labeled stimulator cells together with around 200,000 CFSE-labeled responder cells. Study outcomes and limitations: In recipient marrow, GvH clones were found, and some appeared first in ileum or blood. Elevated graft-versus-host to host-versus-graft clonal ratios in allografts were recorded for patients with graft-donor T cell macrochimerism.

This sequence originates from a human patient who received an intestinal transplant. The starting material was alloreactive CD8+ T cells from a mixed lymphocyte reaction culture, obtained before intestinal transplant. Subset defined: CFSE-low proliferating T cells sorted from approximately six-day pre-transplant mixed lymphocyte reaction (GvH or HvG direction). V and J are TRBV28 and TRBJ2-7; perhaps TRBD2 as D (6 bases). CDR3 in amino acids: CASSSGPAGGEQYF. The CDR3 DNA reads as TGTGCCAGCAGCTCCGGGCCCGCTGGGGGGGAGCAGTACTTC.